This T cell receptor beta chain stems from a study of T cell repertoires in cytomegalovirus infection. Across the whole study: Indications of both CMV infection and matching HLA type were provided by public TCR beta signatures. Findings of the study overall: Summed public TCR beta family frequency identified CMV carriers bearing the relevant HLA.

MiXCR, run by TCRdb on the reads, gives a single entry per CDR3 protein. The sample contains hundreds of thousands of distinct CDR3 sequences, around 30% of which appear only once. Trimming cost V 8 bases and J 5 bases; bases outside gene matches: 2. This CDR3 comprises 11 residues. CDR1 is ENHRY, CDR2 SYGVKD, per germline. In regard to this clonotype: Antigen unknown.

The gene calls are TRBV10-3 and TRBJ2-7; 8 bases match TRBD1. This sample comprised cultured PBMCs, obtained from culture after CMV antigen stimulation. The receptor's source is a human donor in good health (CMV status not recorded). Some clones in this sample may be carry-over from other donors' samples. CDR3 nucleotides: TGTGCCATCGGGACAGGACACGAGCAGTACTTC. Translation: CAIGTGHEQYF.